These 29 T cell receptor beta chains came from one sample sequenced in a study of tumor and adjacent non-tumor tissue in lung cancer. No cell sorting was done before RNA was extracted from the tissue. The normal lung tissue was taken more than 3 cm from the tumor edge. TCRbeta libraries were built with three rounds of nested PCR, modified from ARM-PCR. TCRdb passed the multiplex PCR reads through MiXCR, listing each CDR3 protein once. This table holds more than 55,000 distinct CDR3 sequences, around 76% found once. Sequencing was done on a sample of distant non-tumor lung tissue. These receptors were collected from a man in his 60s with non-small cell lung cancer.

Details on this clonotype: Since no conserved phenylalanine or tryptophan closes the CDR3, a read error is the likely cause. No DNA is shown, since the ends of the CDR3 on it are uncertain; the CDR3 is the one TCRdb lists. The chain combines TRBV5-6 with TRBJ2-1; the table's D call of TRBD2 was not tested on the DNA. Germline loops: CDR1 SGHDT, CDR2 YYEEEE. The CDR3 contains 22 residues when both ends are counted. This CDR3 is CAISPPRGSRLAGPLQYNEQIS.

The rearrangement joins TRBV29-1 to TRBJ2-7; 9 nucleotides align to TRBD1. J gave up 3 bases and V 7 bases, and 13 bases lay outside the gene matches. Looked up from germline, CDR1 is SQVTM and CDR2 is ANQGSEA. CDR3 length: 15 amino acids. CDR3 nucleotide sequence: TGCAGCGCCAGGGACAGGGCTATAGCAGGCTACGAGCAGTACTTC. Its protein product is CSARDRAIAGYEQYF.

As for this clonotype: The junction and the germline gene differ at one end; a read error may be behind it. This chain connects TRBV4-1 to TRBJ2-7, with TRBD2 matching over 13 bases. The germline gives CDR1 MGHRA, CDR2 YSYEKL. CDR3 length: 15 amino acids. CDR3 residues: CAGSQERTSGSLPYF. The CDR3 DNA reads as TGCGCCGGCAGCCAAGAGCGGACTAGCGGGAGTCTGCCATACTTC.

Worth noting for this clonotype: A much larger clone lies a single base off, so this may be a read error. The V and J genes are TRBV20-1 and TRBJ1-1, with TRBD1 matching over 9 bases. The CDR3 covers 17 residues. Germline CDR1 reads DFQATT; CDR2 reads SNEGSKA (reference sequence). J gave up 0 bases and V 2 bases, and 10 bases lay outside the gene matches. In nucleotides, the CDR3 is TGCAGTGCTAGATACTCCGGGACAGGGACCCTGAACACTGAAGCTTTCTTT. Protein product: CSARYSGTGTLNTEAFF.

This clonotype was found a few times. For the CDR3, the DNA is TGTGCCAGCAGACCGGGACTAGTGGGACTCAATGAGCAGTTCTTC. This codes for CASRPGLVGLNEQFF. The genes are TRBV2 and TRBJ2-1, with 8 positions matching TRBD2. Germline V gives CDR1 SNHLY, CDR2 FYNNEI. Germline trimming cut 6 bases from V and 6 bases from J; bases unmatched to any gene: 10. CDR3 length: 15 residues.

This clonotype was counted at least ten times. The CDR3 DNA is TGTGCCAGCAGTTTAGAGAGGGGAAACACCATATATTTT. Translated, it gives CASSLERGNTIYF. The V gene is TRBV28, the J gene TRBJ1-3; D is uncertain. Trimming cost V 2 bases and J 4 bases, with 6 bases left between them. The CDR3 spans 13 residues. The V gene's germline CDR1 is MDHEN and CDR2 SYDVKM. The full variable domain, in which reference TRBV28 and TRBJ1-3 provide the parts outside the CDR3, is DVKVTQSSRYLVKRTGEKVFLECVQDMDHENMFWYRQDPGLGLRLIYFSYDVKMKEKGDIPEGYSVSREKKERFSLILESASTNQTSMYLCASSLERGNTIYFGEGSWLTVV.

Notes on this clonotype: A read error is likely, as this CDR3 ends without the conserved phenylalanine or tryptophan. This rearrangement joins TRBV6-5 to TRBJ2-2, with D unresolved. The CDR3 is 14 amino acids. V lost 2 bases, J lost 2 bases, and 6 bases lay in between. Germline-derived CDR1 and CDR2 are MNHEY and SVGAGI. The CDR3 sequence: CASSYRPNTGELFS. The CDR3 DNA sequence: TGTGCCAGCAGTTACAGACCTAACACCGGGGAGCTGTTTTCT.

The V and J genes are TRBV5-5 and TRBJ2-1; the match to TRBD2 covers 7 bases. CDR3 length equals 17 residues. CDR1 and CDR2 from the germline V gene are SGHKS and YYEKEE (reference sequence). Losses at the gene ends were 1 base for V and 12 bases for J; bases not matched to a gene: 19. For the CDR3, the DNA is TGTGCCAGCAGCTTGTCCCCGGGGACTTGCGGGAGAGGTGGGCAGTTCTTC. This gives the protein CASSLSPGTCGRGGQFF.

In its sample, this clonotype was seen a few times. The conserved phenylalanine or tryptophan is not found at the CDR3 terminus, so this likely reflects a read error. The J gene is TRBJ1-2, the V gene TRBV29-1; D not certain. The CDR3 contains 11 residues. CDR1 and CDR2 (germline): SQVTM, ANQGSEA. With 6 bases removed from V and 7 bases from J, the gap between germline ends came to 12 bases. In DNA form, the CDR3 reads TGCAGCGTATTTGAGCATGGTGGCTACACCCTC. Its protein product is CSVFEHGGYTL.

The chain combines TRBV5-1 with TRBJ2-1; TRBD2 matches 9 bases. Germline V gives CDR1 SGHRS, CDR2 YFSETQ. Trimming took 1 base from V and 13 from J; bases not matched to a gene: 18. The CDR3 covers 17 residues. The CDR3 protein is CASSLSSSGKVNNEQFF. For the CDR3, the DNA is TGCGCCAGCAGCTTGTCTTCTAGCGGGAAAGTCAACAACGAACAGTTCTTC.

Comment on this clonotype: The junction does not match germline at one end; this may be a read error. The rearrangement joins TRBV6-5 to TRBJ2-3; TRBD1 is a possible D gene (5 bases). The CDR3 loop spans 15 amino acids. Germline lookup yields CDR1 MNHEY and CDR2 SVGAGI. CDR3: CASSYRSTDTYTQYF. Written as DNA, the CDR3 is TGTGCAAGCAGTTACAGGTCTACGGACACATATACGCAGTATTTT.

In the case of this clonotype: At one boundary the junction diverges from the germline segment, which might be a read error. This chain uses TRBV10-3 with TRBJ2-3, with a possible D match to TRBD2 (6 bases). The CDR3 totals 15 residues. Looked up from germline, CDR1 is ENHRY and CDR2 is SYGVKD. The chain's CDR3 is CAISEGLPGTDTQYF. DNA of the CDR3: TGTGCCATCAGTGAAGGACTACCGGGCACGGATACGCAGTATTTT.

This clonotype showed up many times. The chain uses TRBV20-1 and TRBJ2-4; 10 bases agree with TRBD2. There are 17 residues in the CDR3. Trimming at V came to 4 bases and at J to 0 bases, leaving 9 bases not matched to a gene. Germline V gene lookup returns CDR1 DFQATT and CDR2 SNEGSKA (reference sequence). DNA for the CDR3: TGCAGTGCTACCATAGGACTAGCGGTTTTAGCCAAAAACATTCAGTACTTC. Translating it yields CSATIGLAVLAKNIQYF.

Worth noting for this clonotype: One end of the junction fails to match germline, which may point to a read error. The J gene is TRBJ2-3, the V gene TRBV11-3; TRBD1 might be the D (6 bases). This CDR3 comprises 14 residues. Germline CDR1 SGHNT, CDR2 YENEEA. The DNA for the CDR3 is TGTGCCAACAGCCACAGGGACGCCACAGATACACAGTATTTT. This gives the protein CANSHRDATDTQYF.

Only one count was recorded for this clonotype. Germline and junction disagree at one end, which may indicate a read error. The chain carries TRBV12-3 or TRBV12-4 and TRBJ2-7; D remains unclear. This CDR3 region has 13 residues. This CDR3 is CASSDDYDYELYF. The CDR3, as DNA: TGTGCCAGCAGTGACGATTATGATTACGAGCTGTACTTC.

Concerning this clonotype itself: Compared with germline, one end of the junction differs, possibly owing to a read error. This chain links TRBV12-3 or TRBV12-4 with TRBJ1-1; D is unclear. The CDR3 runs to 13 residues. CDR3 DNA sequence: TGTGCTAGCAGCCTATCCATGAGTGCTGAAGCTTTCTTT. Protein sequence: CASSLSMSAEAFF.

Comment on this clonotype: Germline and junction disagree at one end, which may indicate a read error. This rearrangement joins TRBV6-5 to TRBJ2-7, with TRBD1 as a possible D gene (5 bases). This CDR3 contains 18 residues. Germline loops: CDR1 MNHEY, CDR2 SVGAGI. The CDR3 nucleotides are TGTGCCAGCAGTTACTCGAAACCCGAAGAGGCAGGGCCGATGAAGCAGTATTTC. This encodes CASSYSKPEEAGPMKQYF.

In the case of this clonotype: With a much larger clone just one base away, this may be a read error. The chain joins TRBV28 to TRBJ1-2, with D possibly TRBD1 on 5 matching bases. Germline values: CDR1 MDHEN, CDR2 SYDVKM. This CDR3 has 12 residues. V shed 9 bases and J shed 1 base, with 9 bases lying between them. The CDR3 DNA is TGTGCCAGAAGGGGTATTAACTATGGCTACACCTTC. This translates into CARRGINYGYTF.

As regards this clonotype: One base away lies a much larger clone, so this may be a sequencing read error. CDR3 amino acids: CASTSLGPGELFF. Written as DNA, the CDR3 is TGTGCCAGCACTTCCTTGGGACCCGGGGAGCTGTTTTTT. V gene TRBV28 combines with J gene TRBJ2-2, with D perhaps TRBD1 or TRBD2 (5 bases each). CDR1 is MDHEN, CDR2 SYDVKM, per germline. This CDR3 spans 13 amino acids. V was pared by 7 bases and J by 6 bases, with 12 bases between. The complete variable domain, with remaining parts taken from reference TRBV28 and TRBJ2-2, reads DVKVTQSSRYLVKRTGEKVFLECVQDMDHENMFWYRQDPGLGLRLIYFSYDVKMKEKGDIPEGYSVSREKKERFSLILESASTNQTSMYLCASTSLGPGELFFGEGSRLTVL.

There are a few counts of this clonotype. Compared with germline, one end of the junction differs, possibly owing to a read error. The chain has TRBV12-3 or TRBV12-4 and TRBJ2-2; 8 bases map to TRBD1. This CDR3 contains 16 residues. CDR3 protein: CASSWDRNRNTRELFF. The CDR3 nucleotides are TGTGCCAGTAGTTGGGACAGGAACCGGAACACCAGGGAGCTGTTTTTT.

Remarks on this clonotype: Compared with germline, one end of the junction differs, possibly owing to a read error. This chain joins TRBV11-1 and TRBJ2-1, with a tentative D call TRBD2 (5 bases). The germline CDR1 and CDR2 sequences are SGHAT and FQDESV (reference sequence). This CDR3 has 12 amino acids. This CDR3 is CATSLDYSEQFF. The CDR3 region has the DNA TGTGCCACCAGTTTAGACTACAGTGAGCAGTTCTTC.

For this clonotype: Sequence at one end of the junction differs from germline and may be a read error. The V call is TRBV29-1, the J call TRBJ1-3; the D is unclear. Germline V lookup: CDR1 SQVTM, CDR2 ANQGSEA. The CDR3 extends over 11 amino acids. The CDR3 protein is CSFVSGNTIYF. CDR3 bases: TGCAGCTTTGTGTCAGGAAACACTATATATTTT.

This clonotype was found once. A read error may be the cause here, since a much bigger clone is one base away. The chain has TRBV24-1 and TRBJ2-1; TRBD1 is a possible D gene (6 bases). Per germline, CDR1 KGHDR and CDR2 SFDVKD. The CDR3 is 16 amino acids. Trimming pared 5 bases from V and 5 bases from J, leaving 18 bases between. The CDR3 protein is CATSGCRDTEHNEQFF. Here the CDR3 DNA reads TGTGCCACCAGTGGTTGCCGGGACACCGAACACAATGAGCAGTTCTTC.

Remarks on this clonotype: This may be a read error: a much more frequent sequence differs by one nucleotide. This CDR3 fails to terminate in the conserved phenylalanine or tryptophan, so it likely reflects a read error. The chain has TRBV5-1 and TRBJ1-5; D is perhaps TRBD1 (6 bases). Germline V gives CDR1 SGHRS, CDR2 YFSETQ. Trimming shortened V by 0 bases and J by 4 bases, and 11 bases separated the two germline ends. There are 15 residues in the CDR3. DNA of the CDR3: TGCGCCAGCAGCTTGGAAGGGGGGCCGAATCAGCCCCAGCATCTT. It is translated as CASSLEGGPNQPQHL.

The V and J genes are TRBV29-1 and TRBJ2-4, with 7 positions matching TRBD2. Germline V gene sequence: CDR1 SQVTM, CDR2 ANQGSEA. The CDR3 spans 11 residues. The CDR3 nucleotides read TGCGGAACCGGGACTAATCACATTCAGTACTTC. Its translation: CGTGTNHIQYF.

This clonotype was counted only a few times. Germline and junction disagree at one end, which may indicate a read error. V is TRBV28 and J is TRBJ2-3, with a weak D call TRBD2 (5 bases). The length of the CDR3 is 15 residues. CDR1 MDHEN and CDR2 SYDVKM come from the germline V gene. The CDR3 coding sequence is TGTGCCAGGAGTTTACCTAGCCAACTCACAGATATGCAGTATTTT. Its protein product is CARSLPSQLTDMQYF.

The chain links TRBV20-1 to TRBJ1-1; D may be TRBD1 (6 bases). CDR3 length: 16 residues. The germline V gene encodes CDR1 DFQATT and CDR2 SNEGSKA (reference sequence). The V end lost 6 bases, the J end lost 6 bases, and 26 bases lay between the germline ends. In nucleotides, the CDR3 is TGCAGTGCGCATCCGGGACATGGGTTTGAGTGGGCTGAAGCTTTCTTT. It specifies CSAHPGHGFEWAEAFF.

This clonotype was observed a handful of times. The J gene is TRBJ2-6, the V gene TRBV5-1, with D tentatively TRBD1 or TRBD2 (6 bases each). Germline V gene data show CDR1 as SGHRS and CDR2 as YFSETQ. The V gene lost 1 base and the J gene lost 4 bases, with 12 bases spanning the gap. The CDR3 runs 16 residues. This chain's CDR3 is CASSLTGATGANVLTF. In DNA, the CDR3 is TGCGCCAGCAGCTTGACGGGGGCAACCGGGGCCAACGTCCTGACTTTC.

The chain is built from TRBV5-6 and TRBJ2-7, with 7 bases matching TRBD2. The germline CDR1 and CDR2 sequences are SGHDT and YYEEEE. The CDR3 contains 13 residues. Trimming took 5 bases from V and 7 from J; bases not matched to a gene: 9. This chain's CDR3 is CASSSAGCGEQYF. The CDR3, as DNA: TGTGCCAGCAGTTCAGCGGGATGTGGTGAGCAGTACTTC.